The following is a T cell receptor (beta chain) sequence with its context. The CDR3 contains 16 residues. CDR1 is SGHRS, CDR2 YFSETQ, per germline. With V trimmed by 4 bases and J by 6 bases, 8 bases remained unmatched. The sample is drawn from a study of blood T cell repertoires in COVID-19. Assay: immunoSEQ multiplex PCR; the TCRdb copy retains only in-frame clones and omits some. The repertoire holds about 100,000 clones, approximately 86% seen once, with 2% to 3% in the top ten. The chain is built from TRBV5-1 and TRBJ2-3; 13 nucleotides match TRBD2. The receptor was derived from a woman aged 45-60 years who had recovered from COVID-19. The specimen was PBMCs or T cells enriched from blood (not recorded which). CDR3 in DNA: TGCGCCAGCAGCCGCACTAGCGGGGGGGCCTCCGATACGCAGTATTTT. Translation: CASSRTSGGASDTQYF.